A selection of T cell receptor beta chains follows, all from one sample in a study of T cell clones after liver transplantation. This table comes from immunoSEQ multiplex PCR, and its TCRdb copy is limited to in-frame clones, with some not included. The table lists roughly 20,000 clones, 80% of them singletons. The sequenced sample was CD8+ T cells from blood, obtained less than 50 months after liver transplant. These receptors all come from a human patient who received a liver transplant. Some of the T cells might come from the graft donor. The CDR3 runs from the conserved cysteine through the conserved F or W. The D gene is left open where the match is weak. Not all rows give a size; the values are once, few, many and, for expanded clones, a class.

clone_size: .; j_call: TRBJ2-7; v_call: TRBV7-9; d_call: .; cdr3_nt: TGTGCCAGCAGCATGCCGGGACAAAGCTACGAGCAGTACTTC; cdr3_aa: CASSMPGQSYEQYF
clone_size: once; j_call: TRBJ2-5; v_call: TRBV6-4; d_call: .; cdr3_nt: TGTGCCAGCAAATCGACAGGGAGGGGAGAGACCCAGTACTTC; cdr3_aa: CASKSTGRGETQYF
clone_size: .; j_call: TRBJ2-1; v_call: TRBV6-1; d_call: .; cdr3_nt: TGTGCCAGCCGCCTGGTAGGTGATGAGCAGTTCTTC; cdr3_aa: CASRLVGDEQFF
clone_size: medium-sized; j_call: TRBJ1-5; v_call: TRBV4-2; d_call: .; cdr3_nt: TGTGCCAGCAGACCTACGACAGGAAGCAATCAGCCCCAGCATTTT; cdr3_aa: CASRPTTGSNQPQHF
clone_size: .; j_call: TRBJ2-7; v_call: TRBV7-9; d_call: .; cdr3_nt: TGTGCCAGCGGGCGGGCCCTAGGAGGTTACGAGCAGTACTTC; cdr3_aa: CASGRALGGYEQYF
clone_size: .; j_call: TRBJ2-7; v_call: TRBV20-1; d_call: TRBD2; cdr3_nt: TGCAGGCCAGCGGGAGGAGATGAGCAGTACTTC; cdr3_aa: CRPAGGDEQYF
clone_size: .; j_call: TRBJ1-4; v_call: TRBV25-1; d_call: .; cdr3_nt: TGTGCCAGCAGTGAAGAGCCCCTGGGATCTGCAACTAATGAAAAACTGTTTTTT; cdr3_aa: CASSEEPLGSATNEKLFF
clone_size: .; j_call: TRBJ1-3; v_call: TRBV5-1; d_call: .; cdr3_nt: TGCGCCAGCAGCTTGGCATCGGGGAGCTCTGGAAACACCATATATTTT; cdr3_aa: CASSLASGSSGNTIYF
clone_size: once; j_call: TRBJ2-2; v_call: TRBV18; d_call: TRBD1; cdr3_nt: TGTGCCAGCTCACACCCCTGGGGACAGGGGATCAAAGGGAGGACCGGGGAGCTGTTTTTT; cdr3_aa: CASSHPWGQGIKGRTGELFF
clone_size: .; j_call: TRBJ2-3; v_call: TRBV7-6; d_call: .; cdr3_nt: TGTGCCAGCAGCCGTACTAGAGATACGCAGTATTTT; cdr3_aa: CASSRTRDTQYF
clone_size: .; j_call: TRBJ2-5; v_call: TRBV7-9; d_call: .; cdr3_nt: TGTGCCAGCAGCTCCCGACAGCAGACTCAAGAGACCCAGTACTTC; cdr3_aa: CASSSRQQTQETQYF
clone_size: .; j_call: TRBJ2-5; v_call: TRBV2; d_call: .; cdr3_nt: TGTGCCAGCGTGGGCCTAGACGGCCTTTCGTGGGAGACCCAGTACTTC; cdr3_aa: CASVGLDGLSWETQYF
clone_size: many; j_call: TRBJ2-5; v_call: TRBV7-2; d_call: TRBD1; cdr3_nt: TGTGCCAGCAGCTCCGGGACAGAACAAGAGACCCAGTACTTC; cdr3_aa: CASSSGTEQETQYF
clone_size: .; j_call: TRBJ1-2; v_call: TRBV30; d_call: .; cdr3_nt: TGTGCCTGGAGTGTACCGGGGGTTGGCTATGGCTACACCTTC; cdr3_aa: CAWSVPGVGYGYTF
clone_size: few; j_call: TRBJ2-7; v_call: TRBV11-2; d_call: TRBD1; cdr3_nt: TGTGCCAGCAGCTTAAACCCCATGAGGGACAGGGGGGCCTACGAGCAGTACTTC; cdr3_aa: CASSLNPMRDRGAYEQYF
clone_size: .; j_call: TRBJ2-5; v_call: TRBV5-6; d_call: .; cdr3_nt: TGTGCCAGCAGCTTGATGTACCAAGAGACCCAGTACTTC; cdr3_aa: CASSLMYQETQYF
clone_size: few; j_call: TRBJ1-2; v_call: TRBV2; d_call: .; cdr3_nt: TGTGCCAGCAGTGCGTACAGGGTTGGCTATGGCTACACCTTC; cdr3_aa: CASSAYRVGYGYTF
clone_size: .; j_call: TRBJ1-1; v_call: TRBV6-6; d_call: .; cdr3_nt: TGTGCCAGCAGTCAATTAACAGGGATGAACACTGAAGCTTTCTTT; cdr3_aa: CASSQLTGMNTEAFF
clone_size: .; j_call: TRBJ1-1; v_call: TRBV11-1; d_call: .; cdr3_nt: TGTGCCAGCAGCCCTGGGGAAGAACTGATGAACACTGAAGCTTTCTTT; cdr3_aa: CASSPGEELMNTEAFF
clone_size: many; j_call: TRBJ1-4; v_call: TRBV14; d_call: .; cdr3_nt: TGTGCCAGCAGCCAAGTCCAGGGGAGTGGACTGTTTTTT; cdr3_aa: CASSQVQGSGLFF
clone_size: .; j_call: TRBJ2-5; v_call: TRBV4-2; d_call: TRBD2; cdr3_nt: TGTGCCAGCAGCCAGCGGGGGCCAGCGGGAGGCCAAGAGACCCAGTACTTC; cdr3_aa: CASSQRGPAGGQETQYF
clone_size: .; j_call: TRBJ2-5; v_call: TRBV2; d_call: .; cdr3_nt: TGTGCCAGCAGTGATTGGGGGACTCAAGAGACCCAGTACTTC; cdr3_aa: CASSDWGTQETQYF